The clone carrying this T cell receptor (beta chain) was picked up many times. What it binds is unknown. Trimming pared 6 bases from V and 3 bases from J, leaving 11 bases between. Germline V gene sequence: CDR1 LGHNA, CDR2 YNFKEQ. This CDR3 spans 13 amino acids. TCRdb itself ran the RT-PCR reads through MiXCR, one entry per CDR3 protein. The table records approximately 490,000 distinct CDR3 sequences, approximately 6.9% of them present only once. The record originates from a study of response to subunit inactivated influenza vaccine. Findings and limits, study-wide: Few additional T cells are recruited per seasonal influenza vaccination, authors suggested.

This TCR came from a man aged 50-75 years who received an inactivated influenza vaccine. The rearrangement uses TRBV4-2 and TRBJ1-1, with D hard to call. This material consisted of PBMCs from blood, taken about 23 months after vaccination. The CDR3 spells CASSIAWDTEAFF. The CDR3 DNA reads TGTGCCAGCAGTATAGCCTGGGACACTGAAGCTTTCTTT.